This T cell receptor (beta chain) was captured in a study of cytomegalovirus exposure and HLA in healthy donors. Study-level points and caveats: Compared with the approximately 680-donor mean, an Asian-associated ancestry cluster reportedly had fewer N-insertions, according to a later analysis.

Primers: 60 Vbeta forward and 13 Jbeta reverse. Some clones are missing from TCRdb's copy, which holds only in-frame ones; the method was immunoSEQ multiplex PCR. The sample carries about 180,000 clones, 65% to 80% recorded once. The CDR3 sequence is 18 residues long. V was trimmed by 8 bases and J by 0 bases, leaving 25 bases between them. Per the germline V gene, CDR1 is LNHNV and CDR2 is YYDKDF (reference sequence). Notes on this clone: The antigen is undetermined.

Although they were nominally healthy when sampled, donors likely had unrecorded immune exposures. Sequenced: PBMCs. The V gene is TRBV15, the J gene TRBJ1-1; tentatively, D is TRBD1 (6 bases). The TCR sequence derives from a woman in her thirties or forties in good health and CMV-seronegative. The CDR3 DNA reads TGTGCCACCTCCGGCCGGCAGGGGCTATCCATTATGAACACTGAAGCTTTCTTT. It specifies CATSGRQGLSIMNTEAFF.